The rows below give T cell receptor beta chains drawn from one sample of a study of T cell repertoires in cytomegalovirus infection. No antigen has been assigned to these receptors. TCRdb ran MiXCR on the reads and lists one entry per CDR3 protein. The sample records some 940,000 distinct CDR3 sequences, about a third being singletons. This material consisted of cultured CD8+ T cells from PBMCs, taken from culture after CMV antigen stimulation. These receptors all come from a human donor in good health (CMV status not recorded). Some clones in this sample may be carry-over from other donors' samples. CDR3s include the opening cysteine and the closing phenylalanine or tryptophan. A D gene is named only where the DNA matches it firmly. Rows give clone size only sometimes, using once, few, many, or a class for an expanded clone.

V	J	size	D	CDR3	DNA
TRBV7-2	TRBJ2-3	many	NA	CASSPDYLSTDTQYF	TGTGCCAGCAGCCCGGACTACCTGAGCACAGATACGCAGTATTTT
TRBV5-4	TRBJ1-2	NA	NA	CASSPASWSNYGYTF	TGTGCCAGCAGCCCGGCGAGTTGGTCAAACTATGGCTACACCTTC
TRBV7-6	TRBJ2-7	few	NA	CASSAGTLIYEQYF	TGTGCCAGCAGCGCCGGGACTCTCATCTACGAGCAGTACTTC
TRBV7-6	TRBJ1-1	NA	NA	CASSSRTVMNTEAFF	TGTGCCAGCAGCTCCAGGACGGTTATGAACACTGAAGCTTTCTTT
TRBV20-1	TRBJ2-3	NA	NA	CSAFPQSTDTQYF	TGCAGTGCTTTTCCCCAGAGCACAGATACGCAGTATTTT
TRBV10-3	TRBJ2-1	NA	TRBD1	CAISGEGQGNNEQFF	TGTGCCATCAGTGGTGAGGGACAGGGGAACAATGAGCAGTTCTTC
TRBV9	TRBJ2-5	many	TRBD2	CASSAPVSSGQETQYF	TGTGCCAGCAGCGCCCCGGTATCTAGCGGCCAAGAGACCCAGTACTTC
TRBV6-5	TRBJ1-1	NA	NA	CASSYQPDSYTEAFF	TGTGCCAGCAGTTACCAGCCTGACAGCTACACTGAAGCTTTCTTT
TRBV6-5	TRBJ2-3	few	TRBD2	CASSFSGGKTDTQYF	TGTGCCAGCAGCTTTAGCGGGGGAAAGACAGATACGCAGTATTTT
TRBV6-2/TRBV6-3	TRBJ1-1	NA	TRBD1	CATRGQEGTEAFF	TGTGCCACTAGGGGACAGGAGGGCACTGAAGCTTTCTTT
TRBV6-5	TRBJ1-1	NA	NA	CASSYILGGGPSTEAFF	TGTGCCAGCAGTTACATCCTCGGGGGAGGGCCTTCGACTGAAGCTTTCTTT
TRBV6-5	TRBJ1-3	NA	NA	CASHPGHQSGNTIYF	TGTGCCAGCCACCCAGGACACCAATCTGGAAACACCATATATTTT
TRBV6-6	TRBJ1-5	few	NA	CASSYLQGYDQPQHF	TGTGCCAGCAGTTACCTCCAGGGGTACGATCAGCCCCAGCATTTT
TRBV7-9	TRBJ1-5	NA	NA	CASSRSDSPNQPQHF	TGTGCCAGCAGCCGATCGGACAGCCCCAATCAGCCCCAGCATTTT
TRBV6-1	TRBJ1-2	few	NA	CAGIRGGYGYTF	TGTGCCGGCATACGGGGCGGCTATGGCTACACCTTC
TRBV12-5	TRBJ1-5	few	NA	CASGLEPQHF	TGTGCTAGTGGTTTGGAGCCCCAGCATTTT
TRBV6-2/TRBV6-3	TRBJ2-1	NA	NA	CASSYRGGHYNEQFF	TGTGCCAGCAGTTACAGGGGGGGCCATTACAATGAGCAGTTCTTC
TRBV19	TRBJ2-3	NA	NA	CASSMAPGTQNTDTQYF	TGTGCCAGTAGTATGGCCCCCGGGACACAAAACACAGATACGCAGTATTTT